This T cell receptor (beta chain) was identified in a study of naive and memory T cell subsets. The beta constant-region primer was an equimolar mix of two oligonucleotides covering TRBC1 and TRBC2. The ligated cDNA underwent four PCR rounds using SP2 and nested alpha and beta constant-region primers. TCRdb re-called the UMI-ligation and nested PCR reads through MiXCR, storing one row per CDR3 protein. This sample has roughly 130,000 distinct CDR3 sequences, with around 35% found just once. CDR3 length: 12 amino acids. CDR1 is SQVTM, CDR2 ANQGSEA, per germline. V was shortened by 4 bases and J by 3 bases, with 7 bases between the two germline ends.

The receptor was derived from a human donor in good health. The chain recombines TRBV29-1 with TRBJ1-3; D remains unclear. The sequenced sample was central memory CD4+ T cells from blood. This chain's CDR3 is CSVVEGGNTIYF. CDR3 sequence (DNA): TGCAGCGTTGTTGAGGGTGGAAACACCATATATTTT.